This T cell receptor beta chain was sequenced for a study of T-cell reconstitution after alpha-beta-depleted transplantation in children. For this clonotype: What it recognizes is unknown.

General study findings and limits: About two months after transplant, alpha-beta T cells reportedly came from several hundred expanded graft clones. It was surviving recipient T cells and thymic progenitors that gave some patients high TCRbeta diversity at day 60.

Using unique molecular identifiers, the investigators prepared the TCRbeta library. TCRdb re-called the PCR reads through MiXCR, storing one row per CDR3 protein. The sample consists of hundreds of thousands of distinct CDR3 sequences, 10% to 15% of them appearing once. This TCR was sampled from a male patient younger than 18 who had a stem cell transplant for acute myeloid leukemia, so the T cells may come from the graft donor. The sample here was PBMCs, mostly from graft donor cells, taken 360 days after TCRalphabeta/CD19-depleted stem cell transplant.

The CDR3 region is CASSIAETYEQYF. Written as DNA, the CDR3 is TGTGCCAGTAGTATAGCGGAGACCTACGAGCAGTACTTC. The chain uses TRBV19 and TRBJ2-7; the D is unclear. V shed 1 base and J shed 2 bases, with 6 bases lying between them. Per the germline V gene, CDR1 is LNHDA and CDR2 is SQIVND (reference sequence). The CDR3 has 13 amino acids. Together with reference TRBV19 and TRBJ2-7, the CDR3 gives the full variable domain: DGGITQSPKYLFRKEGQNVTLSCEQNLNHDAMYWYRQDPGQGLRLIYYSQIVNDFQKGDIAEGYSVSREKKESFPLTVTSAQKNPTAFYLCASSIAETYEQYFGPGTRLTVT.